This TCR beta chain was sequenced for a study of regulatory T cells in long-lasting Graves disease listed by TCRdb under 2021. Study-wide context: Antithyroid drugs had been taken for less than 3 months by newly diagnosed Graves' disease patients. Persistent Graves' disease patients were compared with newly diagnosed Graves' disease patients by peripheral blood TCR sequencing and RNA sequencing. The study took place in China and was registered as a clinical trial. TCR sequencing covered approximately 13 persistent and roughly 20 newly diagnosed Graves' disease patients, around 33 samples in total.

Broad study findings and their caveats: Lower TCR Shannon entropy and fewer highly expanded clones were observed in persistent Graves' disease patients than in newly diagnosed patients, which suggested clonal expansion. The study examined only peripheral blood because the primary lesion, thyroid tissue, could not be accessed. Preferential use of TRBV28, TRBJ1-2 and TRBJ2-5 was observed in persistent disease, whereas TRBV20-1 and TRBJ2-1 were favored in newly diagnosed disease. Sequencing and analysis were limited to the TCR beta chain. Patients with persistent disease shared more public clonotypes (roughly 2,900) than newly diagnosed patients did (around 930). The authors noted that the small sample size was a limitation that may lower accuracy.

This sample's time point label indicates: newly diagnosed GD, antithyroid drugs for less than 3 months. RNA was extracted from PBMCs in TRIzol for both TCR sequencing and RNA sequencing. Graves' disease was diagnosed according to American Thyroid Association guidelines. Patients for the study were recruited at an endocrinology department in Xi'an, China. Each patient gave around 9.2 milliliters of peripheral blood, collected in an EDTA anticoagulant tube. Ficoll Paque Plus density gradient separation was used to isolate PBMCs, and no additional T cell sorting was done. An Agilent 2100 Bioanalyzer and agarose gel were used to check RNA quality, while a NanoDrop 2000 measured RNA concentration. In the germline V gene (reference sequence), CDR1 corresponds to LGHDT and CDR2 to YNNKEL. The CDR3 covers 16 residues, taking in both the cysteine and the phenylalanine. Kept here is only the CDR3 DNA, which spans 48 bases and is read in frame from base 1. A distance of 18 bases separates the germline ends of V and J, which lose 3 bases and 3 bases respectively.

The library was built by means of multiplex PCR. These reads were obtained on an Illumina HiSeq 4000. CDR3 regions were amplified by Arm-PCR with iRepertoire HTBI primers to construct TCR beta libraries. Gel purification was performed on PCR products prior to sequencing. The source study handled its data this way. Gene usage analysis of CDR3 amino acid clonotypes relied on the approximately 62 TRBV and 14 TRBJ segments identified across samples. COPE and FqMerger were used to merge filtered high-quality paired reads into contigs. BLAST was used to align contigs to IMGT TRBV, TRBD and TRBJ reference genes, and CDR3 was defined according to IMGT. Any clonotype with a frequency above 0.1% was classified as a highly expanded clone. Repertoire diversity was measured by Shannon entropy, and V-J evenness by the Gini coefficient. Public clonotypes were defined as clonotypes shared by more than one individual. Using fastp trimming at Q25 and MiXCR clonotype assembly, TCRdb reanalyzed the public sequencing data and kept in-frame beta chains. Here each entry gathers all rows of one CDR3 protein and keeps the most common genes and DNA. Here the V and J calls rest on TCRdb's processing, not on the authors' analysis. This sample is represented by approximately 540,000 distinct CDR3 sequences; about 12% of them were singletons. Of the sample, 8% to 10% falls within the top ten clones.

Ten or more counts support this clonotype. Which antigen it targets is not known. No clone much larger than this one lies a single base away; base qualities are absent. These sequences were also reported in another study, on T cells in Graves' hyperthyroidism and ophthalmopathy. From that second study: Graves' hyperthyroidism was defined as stable when no progression to ophthalmopathy occurred over 18 months of follow-up. Hyperthyroidism patients were newly diagnosed, with disease duration under 2 months, and aged 18 to 65 years. The study excluded patients with uncontrolled infections, other autoimmune diseases, pregnancy or lactation. Diagnoses were established on the basis of clinical symptoms, serum thyroxine and TRAb, thyroid ultrasound, and orbital computed tomography. The TCR CDR3 was subjected to a first round of RT-PCR using the HTBI primer set and the Qiagen OneStep RT-PCR kit. Most expanded thyroid clonotypes (frequency above 0.001) were also detected in blood, a finding suggesting that blood repertoires may reflect thyroid immune responses. Ophthalmopathy was separated from stable hyperthyroidism by a 13 V-J signature model, with approximately 89% sensitivity and 81% to 82% specificity obtained in cross-validation and 80%/75% obtained in testing. In validation, progression to ophthalmopathy was predicted by the model with 70% to 71% sensitivity and roughly 76% specificity, a median of about 6.8 months before onset. TCR V-J signatures able to tell the groups apart were searched for in a discovery cohort of 90 to 100 patients, of whom over 40 had Graves' ophthalmopathy and about 60 had stable Graves' hyperthyroidism. Prospective prediction of ophthalmopathy was tested in an independent validation cohort of some 19 hyperthyroidism patients and 17 patients who later progressed to ophthalmopathy. For training and testing, the 80 to 100 patients in the discovery cohort were randomly divided in a 7:3 ratio. In more than 5 Graves' hyperthyroidism patients, the study also compared T-cell repertoires from thyroid tissue with T-cell repertoires from blood. Following sampling, methimazole starting at 30 mg daily was given to hyperthyroidism patients, and high-dose intravenous methylprednisolone was given to ophthalmopathy patients. Libraries were constructed in a second round of multiplex PCR, after which size selection and purification were carried out. Sequencing of the libraries was done on an Illumina HiSeq2000 using paired-end 100 bp reads. SOAPnuke was used to process the raw data, throwing out any read that contained adapters or uncalled bases, had a mean Phred below 15, or lacked an exact constant-primer or identifier match. COPE v1.2.5 was used to merge high-quality paired reads, and clonotypes were defined as unique nucleotide sequences. MiTCR v1.1 was used to align the clonotypes against IMGT TRBV, TRBD and TRBJ reference segments. The analysis included only V-J combinations with a frequency above 0.0001, which together covered around 99% of the repertoires. A TCS score was defined as the ratio of F50 (clonal expansion) to E x V (chaos), with BLOSUM62-based TCRdist applied between CDR3 peptides within each V-J. Welch's t-statistics and random forest reduced some 510 V-J features to roughly 13, which were used in a naive Bayes classifier (R e1071). Sample size was not statistically predetermined, and blinding of investigators to group allocation was not performed. According to the paper, TCR Vbeta CDR3 sequencing was carried out on roughly 130 peripheral blood samples, which came from 40 to 45 ophthalmopathy, approximately 72 hyperthyroidism and approximately 17 progressor patients.

The TCR comes from a woman in her twenties or thirties with Graves disease. Donor details come from another sample of the same person, matched by shared clones. The chain couples TRBV3-1 to TRBJ2-7, with TRBD1 as a weak D call on 6 bases. The specimen was peripheral blood mononuclear cells (PBMCs), collected at new diagnosis, from a patient treated with antithyroid drugs. The CDR3: CASSQYPGHPYYEQYF. The DNA reads as follows: TGTGCCAGCAGCCAGTATCCGGGACATCCGTACTACGAGCAGTACTTC.